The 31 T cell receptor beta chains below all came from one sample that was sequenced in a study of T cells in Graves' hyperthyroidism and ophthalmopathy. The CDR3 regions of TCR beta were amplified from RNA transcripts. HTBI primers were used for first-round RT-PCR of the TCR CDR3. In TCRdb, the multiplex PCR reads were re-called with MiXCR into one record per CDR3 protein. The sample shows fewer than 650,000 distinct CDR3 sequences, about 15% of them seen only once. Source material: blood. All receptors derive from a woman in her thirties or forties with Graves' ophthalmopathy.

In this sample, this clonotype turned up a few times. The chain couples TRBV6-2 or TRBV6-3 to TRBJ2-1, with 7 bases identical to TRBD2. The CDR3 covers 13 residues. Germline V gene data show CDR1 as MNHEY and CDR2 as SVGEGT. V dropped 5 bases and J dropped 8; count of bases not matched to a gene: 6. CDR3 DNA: TGTGCCAGCAGTAGACTAGCTAGGGATGAGCAGTTCTTC. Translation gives CASSRLARDEQFF.

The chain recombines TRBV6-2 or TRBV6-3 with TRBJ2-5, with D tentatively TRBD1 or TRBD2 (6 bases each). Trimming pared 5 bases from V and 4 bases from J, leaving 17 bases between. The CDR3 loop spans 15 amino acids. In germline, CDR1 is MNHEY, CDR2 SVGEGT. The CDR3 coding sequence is TGTGCCAGCAGTCGAGAGCTGGGGGGCCGAGAGACCCAGTACTTC. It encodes CASSRELGGRETQYF.

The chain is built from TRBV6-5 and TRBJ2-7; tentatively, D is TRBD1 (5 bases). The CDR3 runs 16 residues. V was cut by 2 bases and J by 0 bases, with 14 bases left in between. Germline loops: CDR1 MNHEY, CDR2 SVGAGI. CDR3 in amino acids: CASSYDPDSFSYEQYF. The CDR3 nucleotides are TGTGCCAGCAGTTACGATCCCGACAGTTTCTCCTACGAGCAGTACTTC.

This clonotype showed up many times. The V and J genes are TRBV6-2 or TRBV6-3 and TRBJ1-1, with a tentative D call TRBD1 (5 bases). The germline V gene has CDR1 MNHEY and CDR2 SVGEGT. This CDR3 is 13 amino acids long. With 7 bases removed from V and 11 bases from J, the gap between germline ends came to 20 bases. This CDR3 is CASTLPLAGEAFF. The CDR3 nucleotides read TGTGCCAGCACCTTGCCCCTAGCGGGGGAGGCTTTCTTT.

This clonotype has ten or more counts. CDR3 in DNA: TGTGCCAGTAGTCTACCCCCGAGCGGGAGCAGGACCGGGGAGCTGTTTTTT. Its translation: CASSLPPSGSRTGELFF. The chain has TRBV19 and TRBJ2-2, with TRBD2 identical over 8 bases. Trimming removed 5 bases from V and 5 bases from J; junction bases left unmatched: 13. The CDR3 runs 17 residues. Germline CDR1 LNHDA, CDR2 SQIVND (reference sequence).

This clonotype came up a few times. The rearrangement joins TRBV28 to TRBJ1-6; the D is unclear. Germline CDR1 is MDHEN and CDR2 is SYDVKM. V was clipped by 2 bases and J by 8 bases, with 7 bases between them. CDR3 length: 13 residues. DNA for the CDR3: TGTGCCAGCAGTTTACTTGGTGATTCACCCCTCCACTTT. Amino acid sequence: CASSLLGDSPLHF.

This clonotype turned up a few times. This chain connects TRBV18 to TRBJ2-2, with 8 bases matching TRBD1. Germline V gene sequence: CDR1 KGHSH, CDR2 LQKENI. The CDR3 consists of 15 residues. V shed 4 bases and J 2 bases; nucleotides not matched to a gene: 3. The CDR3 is CASSRDRTNTGELFF. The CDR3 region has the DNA TGTGCCAGCTCACGGGACAGGACAAACACCGGGGAGCTGTTTTTT.

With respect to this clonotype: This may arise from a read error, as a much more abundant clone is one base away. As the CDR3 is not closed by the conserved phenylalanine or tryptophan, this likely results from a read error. CDR3 sequence reads: CSARTGGTDTQYL. The CDR3 DNA reads TGCAGTGCCAGGACAGGGGGCACGGATACGCAGTATCTT. V gene TRBV20-1 combines with J gene TRBJ2-3; 11 bases fit TRBD1. The CDR3 contains 13 residues. CDR1 is DFQATT and CDR2 is SNEGSKA in the germline V gene (reference sequence).

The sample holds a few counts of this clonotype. CDR3 in DNA: TGCAGCGTTTCCTCCTGGGGCGGGGAAGAGACCCAGTACTTC. Protein product: CSVSSWGGEETQYF. The chain has TRBV29-1 and TRBJ2-5; D is perhaps TRBD2 (6 bases). The CDR3 is made up of 14 amino acids. Germline lookup yields CDR1 SQVTM and CDR2 ANQGSEA. V shed 5 bases and J shed 3 bases, with 16 bases lying between them.

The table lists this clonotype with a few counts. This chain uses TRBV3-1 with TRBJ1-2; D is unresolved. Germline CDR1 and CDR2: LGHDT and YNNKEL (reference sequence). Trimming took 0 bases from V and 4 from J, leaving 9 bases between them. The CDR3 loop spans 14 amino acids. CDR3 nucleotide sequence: TGTGCCAGCAGCCAAGATAGGATTGGCTATGGCTACACCTTC. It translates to CASSQDRIGYGYTF.

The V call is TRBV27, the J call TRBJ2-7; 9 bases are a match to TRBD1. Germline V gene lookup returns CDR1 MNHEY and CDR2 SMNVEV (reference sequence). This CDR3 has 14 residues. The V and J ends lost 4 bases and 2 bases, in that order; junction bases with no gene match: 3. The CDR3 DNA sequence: TGTGCCAGCAGTTCACAGGGGGCCACCTACGAGCAGTACTTC. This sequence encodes CASSSQGATYEQYF.

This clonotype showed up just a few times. The CDR3 loop is CASSLYRAGELFF. Written as DNA, the CDR3 is TGTGCCAGCAGCTTATATCGGGCCGGGGAGCTGTTTTTT. The rearrangement links TRBV7-3 to TRBJ2-2; D unclear. CDR3 length: 13 amino acids. The germline V and J ends were trimmed by 2 bases and 6 bases, with 7 bases remaining between them. Germline V CDR1 and CDR2: SGHTA, FQGTGA.

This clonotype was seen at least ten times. The CDR3 coding sequence is TGTGCCAGCAGTGCAGCGGGTTTTCTCTCCTACGAGCAGTACTTC. It is translated as CASSAAGFLSYEQYF. The genes are TRBV28 and TRBJ2-7; a weak D match, TRBD2 (6 bases). Looked up from germline, CDR1 is MDHEN and CDR2 is SYDVKM. CDR3 length: 15 residues. V was trimmed by 5 bases and J by 0 bases, leaving 14 bases between them.

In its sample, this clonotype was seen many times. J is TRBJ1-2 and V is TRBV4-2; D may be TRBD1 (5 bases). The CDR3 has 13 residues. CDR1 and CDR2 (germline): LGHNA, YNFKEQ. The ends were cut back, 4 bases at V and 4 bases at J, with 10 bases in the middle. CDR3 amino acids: CASSRGVFYGYTF. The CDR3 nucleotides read TGTGCCAGCAGCCGAGGGGTTTTCTATGGCTACACCTTC.

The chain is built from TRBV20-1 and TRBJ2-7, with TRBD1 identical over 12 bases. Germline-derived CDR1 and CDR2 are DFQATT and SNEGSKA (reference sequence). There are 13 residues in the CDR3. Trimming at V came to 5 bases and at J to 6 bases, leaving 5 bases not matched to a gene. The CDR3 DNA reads TGCAGTGCTGAGGGACAGGGGGCTTCCGAGCAGTACTTC. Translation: CSAEGQGASEQYF.

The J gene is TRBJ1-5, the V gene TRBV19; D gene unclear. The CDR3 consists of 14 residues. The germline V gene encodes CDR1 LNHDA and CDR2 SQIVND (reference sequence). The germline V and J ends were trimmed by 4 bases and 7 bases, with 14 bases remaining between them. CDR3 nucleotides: TGTGCCAGTAGTAGCGGCAAGCGAGGGCAGCCCCAGCATTTT. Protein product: CASSSGKRGQPQHF.

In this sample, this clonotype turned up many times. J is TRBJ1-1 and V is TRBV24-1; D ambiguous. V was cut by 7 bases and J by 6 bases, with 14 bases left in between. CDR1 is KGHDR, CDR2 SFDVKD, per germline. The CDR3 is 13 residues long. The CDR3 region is CATSHPGLAEAFF. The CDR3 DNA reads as TGTGCCACCAGCCACCCTGGACTAGCTGAAGCTTTCTTT.

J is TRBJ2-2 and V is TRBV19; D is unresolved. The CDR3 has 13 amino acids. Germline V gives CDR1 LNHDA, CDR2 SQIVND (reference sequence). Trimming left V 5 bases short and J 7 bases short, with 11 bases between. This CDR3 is CASSPGYLGELFF. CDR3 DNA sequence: TGTGCCAGTAGTCCCGGGTACCTCGGGGAGCTGTTTTTT.

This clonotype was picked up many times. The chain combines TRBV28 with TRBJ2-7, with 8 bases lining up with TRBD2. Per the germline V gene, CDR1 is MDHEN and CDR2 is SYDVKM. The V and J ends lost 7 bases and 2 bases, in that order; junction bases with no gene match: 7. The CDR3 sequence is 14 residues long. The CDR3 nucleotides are TGTGCCAGCACCCGTAGCGGGGACACCTACGAGCAGTACTTC. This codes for CASTRSGDTYEQYF.

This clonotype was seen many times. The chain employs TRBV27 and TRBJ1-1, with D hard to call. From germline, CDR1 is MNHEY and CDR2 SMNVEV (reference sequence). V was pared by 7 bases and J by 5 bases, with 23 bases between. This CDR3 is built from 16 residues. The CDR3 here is CASTPWATPGGTEAFF. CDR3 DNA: TGTGCCAGCACCCCTTGGGCCACACCTGGTGGGACTGAAGCTTTCTTT.

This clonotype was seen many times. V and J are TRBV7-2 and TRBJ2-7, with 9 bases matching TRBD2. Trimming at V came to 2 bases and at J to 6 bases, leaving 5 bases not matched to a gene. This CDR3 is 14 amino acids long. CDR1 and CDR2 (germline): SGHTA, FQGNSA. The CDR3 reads CASSLIPAGGEQYF. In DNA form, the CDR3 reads TGTGCCAGCAGCTTAATCCCAGCGGGAGGCGAGCAGTACTTC.

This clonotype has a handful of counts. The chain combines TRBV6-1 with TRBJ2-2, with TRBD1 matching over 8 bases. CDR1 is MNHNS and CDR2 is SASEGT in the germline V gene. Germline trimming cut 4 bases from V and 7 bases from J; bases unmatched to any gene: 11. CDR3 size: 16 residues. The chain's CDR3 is CASSGTFQGAIGELFF. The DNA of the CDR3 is TGTGCCAGCAGTGGGACCTTTCAGGGGGCAATCGGGGAGCTGTTTTTT.

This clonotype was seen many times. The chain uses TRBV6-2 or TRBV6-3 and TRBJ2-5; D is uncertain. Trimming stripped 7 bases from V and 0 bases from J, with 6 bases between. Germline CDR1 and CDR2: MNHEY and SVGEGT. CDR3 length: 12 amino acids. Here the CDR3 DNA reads TGTGCCAGCACCTACAACCAAGAGACCCAGTACTTC. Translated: CASTYNQETQYF.

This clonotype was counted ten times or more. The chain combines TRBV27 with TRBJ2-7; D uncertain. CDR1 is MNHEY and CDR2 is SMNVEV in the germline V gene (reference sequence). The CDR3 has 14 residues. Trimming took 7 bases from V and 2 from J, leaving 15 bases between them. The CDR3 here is CASNTQRNPYEQYF. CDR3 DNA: TGTGCCAGCAATACGCAGCGCAACCCCTACGAGCAGTACTTC.

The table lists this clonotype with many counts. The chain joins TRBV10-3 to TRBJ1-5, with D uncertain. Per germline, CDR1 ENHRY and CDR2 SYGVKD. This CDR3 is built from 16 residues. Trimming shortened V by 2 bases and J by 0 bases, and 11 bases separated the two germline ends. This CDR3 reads CAISETPSISNQPQHF. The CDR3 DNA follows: TGTGCCATCAGTGAGACCCCGTCTATTAGCAATCAGCCCCAGCATTTT.

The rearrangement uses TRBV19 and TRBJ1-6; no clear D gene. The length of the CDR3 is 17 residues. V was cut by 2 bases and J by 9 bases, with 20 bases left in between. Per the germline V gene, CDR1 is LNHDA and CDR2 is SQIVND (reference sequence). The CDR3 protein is CASSIPHQALRGSPLHF. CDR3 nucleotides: TGTGCCAGTAGTATACCCCACCAGGCGCTCCGGGGTTCACCCCTCCACTTT. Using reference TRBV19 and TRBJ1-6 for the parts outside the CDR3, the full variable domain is DGGITQSPKYLFRKEGQNVTLSCEQNLNHDAMYWYRQDPGQGLRLIYYSQIVNDFQKGDIAEGYSVSREKKESFPLTVTSAQKNPTAFYLCASSIPHQALRGSPLHFGNGTRLTVT.

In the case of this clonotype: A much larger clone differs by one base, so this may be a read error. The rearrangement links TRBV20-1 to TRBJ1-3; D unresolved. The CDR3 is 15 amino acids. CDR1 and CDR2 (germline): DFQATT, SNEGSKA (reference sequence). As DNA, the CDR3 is TGCAGTGCTAGGAACGACTTGATCTCTAGAAACACCATATATTTT. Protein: CSARNDLISRNTIYF.

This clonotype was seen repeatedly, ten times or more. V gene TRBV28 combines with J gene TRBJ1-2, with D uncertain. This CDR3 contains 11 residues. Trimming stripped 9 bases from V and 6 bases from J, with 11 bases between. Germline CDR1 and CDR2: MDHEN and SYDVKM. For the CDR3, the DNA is TGTGCCAGTCGGGTGAGGGATGGCTACACCTTC. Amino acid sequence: CASRVRDGYTF.

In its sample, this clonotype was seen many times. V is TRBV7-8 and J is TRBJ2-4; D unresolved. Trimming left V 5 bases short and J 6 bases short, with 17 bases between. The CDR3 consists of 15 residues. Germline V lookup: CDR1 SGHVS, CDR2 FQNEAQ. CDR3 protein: CASSPPRRVGNIQYF. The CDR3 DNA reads TGTGCCAGCAGCCCCCCTCGTAGGGTGGGAAACATTCAGTACTTC. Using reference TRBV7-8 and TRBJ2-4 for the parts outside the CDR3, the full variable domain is GAGVSQSPRYKVAKRGQDVALRCDPISGHVSLFWYQQALGQGPEFLTYFQNEAQLDKSGLPSDRFFAERPEGSVSTLKIQRTQQEDSAVYLCASSPPRRVGNIQYFGAGTRLSVL.

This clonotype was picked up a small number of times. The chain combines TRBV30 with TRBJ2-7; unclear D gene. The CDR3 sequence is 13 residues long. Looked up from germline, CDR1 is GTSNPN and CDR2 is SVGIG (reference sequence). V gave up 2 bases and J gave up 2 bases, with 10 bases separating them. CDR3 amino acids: CAWSRARPYEQYF. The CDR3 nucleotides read TGTGCCTGGAGTCGGGCCAGGCCCTACGAGCAGTACTTC. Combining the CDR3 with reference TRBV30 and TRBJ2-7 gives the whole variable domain SQTIHQWPATLVQPVGSPLSLECTVEGTSNPNLYWYRQAAGRGLQLLFYSVGIGQISSEVPQNLSASRPQDRQFILSSKKLLLSDSGFYLCAWSRARPYEQYFGPGTRLTVT.

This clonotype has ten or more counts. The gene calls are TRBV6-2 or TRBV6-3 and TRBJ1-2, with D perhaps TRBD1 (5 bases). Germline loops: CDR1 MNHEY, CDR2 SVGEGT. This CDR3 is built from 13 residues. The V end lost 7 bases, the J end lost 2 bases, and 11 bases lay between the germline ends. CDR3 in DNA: TGTGCCAGCACCACGACAGTAAACTATGGCTACACCTTC. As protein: CASTTTVNYGYTF.